The clone carrying this T cell receptor (beta chain) was seen many times. RNA transcripts yielded amplified TCR beta CDR3 regions. Using the HTBI primer set, a first-round RT-PCR was run on the TCR CDR3. One entry per CDR3 protein results from TCRdb running MiXCR on the multiplex PCR reads. The sample holds hundreds of thousands of distinct CDR3 sequences, roughly 13% seen once. V was pared by 8 bases and J by 4 bases, with 10 bases of the junction left unmatched. CDR1 SGHDN and CDR2 FVKESK come from the germline V gene. The CDR3 runs 15 residues. The data derive from a study of T cells in Graves' hyperthyroidism and ophthalmopathy.

The chain combines TRBV14 with TRBJ2-1; 8 positions agree with TRBD1. This sequence was found in a woman under 30 with Graves' hyperthyroidism. The sequenced sample was blood. CDR3 in amino acids: CASGPSRGPYNEQFF. The CDR3 bases are TGTGCCAGCGGACCCAGCAGGGGGCCATACAATGAGCAGTTCTTC. Drawing the rest from reference TRBV14 and TRBJ2-1, the complete variable domain is EAGVTQFPSHSVIEKGQTVTLRCDPISGHDNLYWYRRVMGKEIKFLLHFVKESKQDESGMPNNRFLAERTGGTYSTLKVQPAELEDSGVYFCASGPSRGPYNEQFFGPGTRLTVL.